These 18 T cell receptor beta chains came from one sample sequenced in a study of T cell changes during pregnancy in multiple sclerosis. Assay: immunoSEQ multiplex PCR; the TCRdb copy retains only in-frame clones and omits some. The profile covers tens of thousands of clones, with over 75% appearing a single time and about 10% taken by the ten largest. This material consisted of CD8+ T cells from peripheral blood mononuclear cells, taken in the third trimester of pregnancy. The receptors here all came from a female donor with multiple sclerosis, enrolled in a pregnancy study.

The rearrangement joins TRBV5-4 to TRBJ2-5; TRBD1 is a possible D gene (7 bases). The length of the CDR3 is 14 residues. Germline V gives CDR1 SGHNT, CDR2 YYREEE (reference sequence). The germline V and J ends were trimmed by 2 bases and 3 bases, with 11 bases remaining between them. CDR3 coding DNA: TGTGCCAGCAGCTTAGGAGGGGGCAAAGAGACCCAGTACTTC. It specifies CASSLGGGKETQYF.

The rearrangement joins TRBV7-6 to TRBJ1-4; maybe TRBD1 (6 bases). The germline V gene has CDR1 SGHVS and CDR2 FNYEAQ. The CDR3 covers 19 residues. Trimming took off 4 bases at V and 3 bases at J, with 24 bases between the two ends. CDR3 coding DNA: TGTGCCAGCAGCTCGACGGGACATCAAGGAGTATCCCCTAATGAAAAACTGTTTTTT. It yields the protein CASSSTGHQGVSPNEKLFF.

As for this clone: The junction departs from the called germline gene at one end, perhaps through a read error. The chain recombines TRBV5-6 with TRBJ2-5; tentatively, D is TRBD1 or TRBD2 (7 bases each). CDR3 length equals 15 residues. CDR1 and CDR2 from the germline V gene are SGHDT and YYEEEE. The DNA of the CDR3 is TGTGCCAGCAGGTTGGGAGGGGGCTTCGGGGAGACCCAGTACTTC. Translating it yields CASRLGGGFGETQYF.

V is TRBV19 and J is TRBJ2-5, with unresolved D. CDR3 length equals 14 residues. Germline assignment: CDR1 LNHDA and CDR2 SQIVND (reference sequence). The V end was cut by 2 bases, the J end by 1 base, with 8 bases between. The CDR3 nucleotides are TGTGCCAGTAGTATAATAGCCACCCAAGAGACCCAGTACTTC. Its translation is CASSIIATQETQYF.

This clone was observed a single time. This CDR3 is CASSTGTATSTGELFF. The CDR3 nucleotides read TGCGCCAGCAGCACTGGGACAGCCACGAGCACCGGGGAGCTGTTTTTT. V gene TRBV5-1 combines with J gene TRBJ2-2; 7 nucleotides match TRBD1. The CDR3 runs 16 residues. Germline CDR1 is SGHRS and CDR2 is YFSETQ. V lost 4 bases and J lost 4; bases outside the gene matches: 10.

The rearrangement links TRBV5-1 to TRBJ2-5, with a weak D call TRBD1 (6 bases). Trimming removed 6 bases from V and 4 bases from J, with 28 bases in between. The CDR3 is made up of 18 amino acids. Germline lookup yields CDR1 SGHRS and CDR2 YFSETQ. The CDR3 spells CASNYAGQNRVALETQYF. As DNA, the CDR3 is TGCGCCAGCAACTACGCGGGTCAGAACAGGGTTGCGTTAGAGACCCAGTACTTC.

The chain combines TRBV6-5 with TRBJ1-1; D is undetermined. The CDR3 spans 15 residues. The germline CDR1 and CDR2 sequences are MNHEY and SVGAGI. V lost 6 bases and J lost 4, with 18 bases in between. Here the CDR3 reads CASSVDSGVATEAFF. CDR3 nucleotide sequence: TGTGCCAGCAGCGTGGACTCCGGGGTGGCCACTGAAGCTTTCTTT.

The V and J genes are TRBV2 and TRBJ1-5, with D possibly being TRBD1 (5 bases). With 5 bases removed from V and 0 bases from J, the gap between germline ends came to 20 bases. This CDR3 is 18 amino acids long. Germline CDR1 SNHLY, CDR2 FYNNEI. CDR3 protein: CASSFDSVAGNSNQPQHF. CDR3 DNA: TGTGCCAGCAGTTTCGACAGCGTGGCCGGCAATAGCAATCAGCCCCAGCATTTT.

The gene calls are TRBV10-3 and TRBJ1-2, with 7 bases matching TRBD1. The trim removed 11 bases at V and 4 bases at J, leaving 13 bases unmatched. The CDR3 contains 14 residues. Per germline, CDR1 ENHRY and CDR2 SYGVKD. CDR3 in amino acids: CASRFEDRPYGYTF. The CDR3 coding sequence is TGTGCCTCCCGTTTCGAGGACAGGCCCTATGGCTACACCTTC.

The CDR3 sequence is CASGLAPHGLAGGNEQFF. The CDR3 DNA reads as TGTGCTAGTGGTTTGGCACCACACGGACTAGCGGGAGGAAATGAGCAGTTCTTC. The J gene is TRBJ2-1, the V gene TRBV12-5, with 14 bases matching TRBD2. There are 18 residues in the CDR3. From germline, CDR1 is LGHNT and CDR2 FRNRAP. V trimming: 1 base; J trimming: 7 bases; junction bases outside the gene matches: 9.

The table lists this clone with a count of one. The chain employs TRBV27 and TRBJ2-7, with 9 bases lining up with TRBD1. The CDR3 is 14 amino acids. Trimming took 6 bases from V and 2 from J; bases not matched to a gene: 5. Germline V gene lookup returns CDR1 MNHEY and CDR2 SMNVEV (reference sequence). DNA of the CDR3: TGTGCCAGCAGCAACAGGGGGCTAACCTACGAGCAGTACTTC. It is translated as CASSNRGLTYEQYF.

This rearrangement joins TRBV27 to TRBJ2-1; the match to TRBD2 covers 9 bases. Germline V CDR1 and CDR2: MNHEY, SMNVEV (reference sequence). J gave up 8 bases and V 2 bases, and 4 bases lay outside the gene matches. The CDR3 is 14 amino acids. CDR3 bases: TGTGCCAGCAGTTTAGTAGCGGGAGTGGATGAGCAGTTCTTC. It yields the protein CASSLVAGVDEQFF.

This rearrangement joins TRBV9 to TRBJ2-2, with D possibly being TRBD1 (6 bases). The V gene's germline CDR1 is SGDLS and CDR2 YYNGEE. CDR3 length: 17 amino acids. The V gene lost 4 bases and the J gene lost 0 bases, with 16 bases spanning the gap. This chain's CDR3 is CASSPAPGATNTGELFF. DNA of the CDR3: TGTGCCAGCAGCCCCGCCCCAGGGGCTACGAACACCGGGGAGCTGTTTTTT.

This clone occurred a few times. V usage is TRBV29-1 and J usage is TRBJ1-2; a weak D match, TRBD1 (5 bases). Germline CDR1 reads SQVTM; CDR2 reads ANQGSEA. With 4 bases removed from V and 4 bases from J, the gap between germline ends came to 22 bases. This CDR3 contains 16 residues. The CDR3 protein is CSVGGGTDPGRYGYTF. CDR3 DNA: TGCAGCGTTGGTGGGGGGACGGACCCAGGGCGCTATGGCTACACCTTC.

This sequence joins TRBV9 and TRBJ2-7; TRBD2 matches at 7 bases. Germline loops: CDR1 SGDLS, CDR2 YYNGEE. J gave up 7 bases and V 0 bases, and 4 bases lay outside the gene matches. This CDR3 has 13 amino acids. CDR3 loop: CASSVADSGEQYF. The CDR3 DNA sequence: TGTGCCAGCAGCGTAGCAGATAGCGGGGAGCAGTACTTC.

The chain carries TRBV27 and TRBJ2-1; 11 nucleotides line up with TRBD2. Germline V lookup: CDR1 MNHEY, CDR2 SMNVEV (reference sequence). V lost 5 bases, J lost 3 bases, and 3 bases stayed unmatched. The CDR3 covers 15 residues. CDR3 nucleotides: TGTGCCAGCAGTATAGCGGGAGGGGACTACAATGAGCAGTTCTTC. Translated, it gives CASSIAGGDYNEQFF.

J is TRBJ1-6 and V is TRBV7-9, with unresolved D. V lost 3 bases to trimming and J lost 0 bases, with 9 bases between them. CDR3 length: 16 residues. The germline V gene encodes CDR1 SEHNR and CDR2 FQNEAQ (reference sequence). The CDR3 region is CASSLDSSSYNSPLHF. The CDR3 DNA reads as TGTGCCAGCAGCTTGGACTCGAGCTCCTATAATTCACCCCTCCACTTT.

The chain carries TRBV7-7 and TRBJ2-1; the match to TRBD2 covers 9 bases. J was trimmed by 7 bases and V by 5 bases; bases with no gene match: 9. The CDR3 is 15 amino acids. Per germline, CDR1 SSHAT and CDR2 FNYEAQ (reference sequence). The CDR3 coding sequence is TGTGCCAGCAGCCCCGTGGCGGGGGGGCAGAATGAGCAGTTCTTC. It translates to CASSPVAGGQNEQFF.